This passage covers 24 T cell receptor beta chains from one sample sequenced in a study of tissue T cells after allogeneic stem cell transplantation. As to time point: mouse harvest day 14 after allogeneic transplant. The graft held 10^6 splenic CD5+ T cells and 10^7 T-cell-depleted bone marrow cells. Libraries were prepared by immunoSEQ multiplex PCR; TCRdb keeps only in-frame clonotypes and omits some of them. Of a few thousand clones listed, around 49% are singletons. The sequencing input was gut tissue. The receptors here all came from a female BALB/c mouse given C57BL/6 T cells with graft-versus-host disease after an allogeneic hematopoietic cell transplant.

As regards this clone: Mouse gene names apply. The CDR3 is cut off 1 residue early in the read; its end comes from the germline J gene. This chain links TRBV12-1 with TRBJ1-1; no reliable D call. Germline V gene sequence: CDR1 SGHSN, CDR2 HYEKVE. The germline V and J ends were trimmed by 4 bases and 0 bases, with 8 bases remaining between them. This CDR3 region has 13 residues. CDR3 sequence reads: CASSRHANTEVFF. Incomplete CDR3 DNA: TGTGCCAGCTCGAGACACGCAAACACAGAAGTCTTC.

Worth noting for this clone: The gene symbols are mouse symbols. The CDR3 end lies 1 residue beyond the end of the read and is filled in from the germline J gene. The chain recombines TRBV12-1 with TRBJ1-3, with TRBD1 identical over 7 bases. With 0 bases clipped from V and 0 bases from J, the junction kept 1 base outside the gene matches. CDR1 and CDR2 from the germline V gene are SGHSN and HYEKVE. This CDR3 is built from 15 residues. Incomplete CDR3 DNA: TGTGCCAGCTCTCTCTCAGGGGGTTCTGGAAATACGCTCTAT. As protein: CASSLSGGSGNTLY. The whole CDR3 protein reads CASSLSGGSGNTLYF.

Relative to its sample, this clone is large (0.1 to 1%). These gene names are mouse names. The read ends 1 residue shy of where the CDR3 ends; the end is completed using the germline J gene. The rearrangement uses TRBV12-2 and TRBJ2-7; the match to TRBD2 covers 9 bases. Germline V lookup: CDR1 SGHLS, CDR2 HYDKME. The trim removed 3 bases at V and 3 bases at J, leaving 5 bases unmatched. There are 14 residues in the CDR3. The CDR3 loop reads CASSFGTGNYEQYF. CDR3 DNA, as far as it was read: TGTGCCAGCTCTTTCGGGACTGGGAACTATGAACAGTAC.

About this clone itself: Gene names are the mouse ones. The CDR3 end falls 1 residue outside the read, so it is completed with the germline J gene. The chain carries TRBV12-2 and TRBJ2-7; D may be TRBD2 (6 bases). The CDR3 is 14 residues long. Trimming removed 1 base from V and 0 bases from J, with 9 bases in between. The V gene's germline CDR1 is SGHLS and CDR2 HYDKME. The DNA read from the CDR3 is TGTGCCAGCTCTCTGAGGGGACTCTCCTATGAACAGTAC. Translation: CASSLRGLSYEQY. The whole CDR3 region reads CASSLRGLSYEQYF.

As to this clone: Mouse germline and gene names are used. The sequenced fragment ends 1 residue before the CDR3 boundary, so the rest is inferred from the germline J gene. The V and J genes are TRBV26 and TRBJ2-7; D perhaps matches TRBD1 (7 bases). This CDR3 region has 13 residues. The germline V and J ends were trimmed by 0 bases and 7 bases, with 10 bases remaining between them. Germline CDR1 is KGHPV and CDR2 is FQNQEV (reference sequence). The CDR3 sequence: CASSLSGGKEQYF. CDR3 bases read: TGTGCCAGCAGTCTGTCAGGGGGCAAGGAACAGTAC.

On this clone itself: The listed genes are named as in mouse. The read ends 1 residue early relative to the CDR3; the germline J gene fills the gap. The chain couples TRBV15 to TRBJ1-3; a weak D match, TRBD1 (5 bases). Trimming removed 6 bases from V and 0 bases from J, with 12 bases in between. Germline assignment: CDR1 SGHND and CDR2 FRSKSL. The CDR3 totals 15 residues. The sequenced CDR3 bases are TGTGCCAGCAGCCGCGGGGGGGGTTCTGGAAATACGCTCTAT. This sequence encodes CASSRGGGSGNTLY. The full CDR3 protein reads CASSRGGGSGNTLYF. Full variable domain (outside the CDR3, taken from reference TRBV15 and TRBJ1-3): DAGVTQTPRHEVAEKGQTIILKCEPVSGHNDLFWYRQTKIQGLELLSYFRSKSLMEDGGAFKDRFKAEMLNSSFSTLKIQPTEPKDSAVYLCASSRGGGSGNTLYFGEGSRLIVV.

As to this clone: The gene symbols are mouse symbols. Read sequence stops 1 residue before the CDR3 end, and the germline J gene provides the missing end. The chain carries TRBV12-1 and TRBJ1-4, with D maybe TRBD1 (6 bases). This CDR3 has 14 amino acids. The ends were cut back, 0 bases at V and 3 bases at J, with 7 bases in the middle. Germline V gives CDR1 SGHSN, CDR2 HYEKVE. CDR3 amino acids: CASSLTGTNERLFF. The CDR3 DNA, read in part, is TGTGCCAGCTCTCTCACAGGGACCAACGAAAGATTATTT.

About this clone: Each gene name is a mouse one. Coverage ceases 1 residue before the CDR3 finishes, and the germline J gene fills in the end. The chain joins TRBV2 to TRBJ2-1; possibly TRBD1 or TRBD2 for D (6 bases each). Germline V gene lookup returns CDR1 LGHNA and CDR2 YSYQKL. V shed 0 bases and J shed 3 bases, with 9 bases lying between them. CDR3 length: 15 residues. The CDR3 bases that were read are TGTGCCAGCAGCCAAGATGGGGGCTTCTATGCTGAGCAGTTC. Protein sequence: CASSQDGGFYAEQF. The entire CDR3 is CASSQDGGFYAEQFF.

As to this clone: Genes and germline come from the mouse. The read gets to within 1 residue of the CDR3 end, and the germline J gene fills in the rest. V and J are TRBV4 and TRBJ1-1, with TRBD1 matching over 8 bases. The CDR3 covers 14 residues. Trimming cost V 3 bases and J 4 bases; bases outside gene matches: 4. CDR1 is LGHDT and CDR2 is YNNKQL in the germline V gene (reference sequence). The CDR3 reads CASSYTGGFTEVFF. The CDR3 bases that were read are TGTGCCAGCAGCTACACAGGGGGTTTCACAGAAGTCTTC.

Points on this clone: Any gene name here is a mouse gene name. Read sequence stops 1 residue before the CDR3 end, and the germline J gene provides the missing end. The V call is TRBV17, the J call TRBJ1-1; 7 bases map to TRBD1. Germline CDR1 and CDR2: MNHDT and YYDKIL. CDR3 length: 14 residues. V lost 5 bases and J lost 2; bases outside the gene matches: 5. CDR3 sequence: CASSPTGANTEVFF. The part of the CDR3 DNA that was read is TGTGCTAGCAGTCCAACAGGGGCCAACACAGAAGTCTTC.

A remark on this clone: Gene names and germline match the mouse. The CDR3 goes on 1 residue after the read ends, and that part is filled in from the germline J gene. The chain uses TRBV26 and TRBJ1-6; D is perhaps TRBD1 (5 bases). TRBJ1-6 is identified as an open reading frame with a role that is uncertain. Germline assignment: CDR1 KGHPV and CDR2 FQNQEV (reference sequence). This CDR3 comprises 14 residues. The V end lost 4 bases, the J end lost 7 bases, and 11 bases lay between the germline ends. The sequenced CDR3 bases are TGTGCCAGCAGTCCGACAGTCTGGAATTCGCCCCTCTAC. The encoded protein is CASSPTVWNSPLY. The whole CDR3 sequence reads CASSPTVWNSPLYF.

Details on this clone: Gene labels here are mouse ones. Read coverage stops 1 residue before the CDR3 terminus; the germline J gene supplies the remainder. This chain connects TRBV12-2 to TRBJ2-4; D remains unclear. The germline CDR1 and CDR2 sequences are SGHLS and HYDKME. V gave up 0 bases and J gave up 0 bases, with 6 bases separating them. CDR3 size: 14 residues. This chain's CDR3 is CASSLEGSQNTLYF. CDR3 DNA, as far as it was read: TGTGCCAGCTCTCTCGAGGGTAGTCAAAACACCTTGTAC.

This clone counts as large. The listed genes are named as in mouse. The sequenced fragment ends 1 residue before the CDR3 boundary, so the rest is inferred from the germline J gene. The V and J genes are TRBV12-1 and TRBJ2-1; possible D gene TRBD1, 6 bases. The V end was cut by 2 bases, the J end by 4 bases, with 11 bases between. The CDR3 is made up of 14 amino acids. CDR1 is SGHSN, CDR2 HYEKVE, per germline. The CDR3 DNA, read in part, is TGTGCCAGCTCTCCACCGGGACAATATGCTGAGCAGTTC. Protein sequence: CASSPPGQYAEQF. The whole CDR3 is CASSPPGQYAEQFF.

Note on this clone: The germline and genes are mouse ones. The read comes to an end 1 residue before the CDR3 does, leaving the germline J gene to fill in the end. J is TRBJ2-4 and V is TRBV26, with unresolved D. The CDR3 has 13 amino acids. V was pared by 4 bases and J by 2 bases, with 7 bases between. Germline lookup yields CDR1 KGHPV and CDR2 FQNQEV (reference sequence). The CDR3 sequence is CASSPENQNTLYF. Incomplete CDR3 DNA: TGTGCCAGCAGTCCCGAAAATCAAAACACCTTGTAC.

As concerns this clone: Gene names denote mouse genes. The CDR3 spells CASSFRVDTLYF. Incomplete CDR3 DNA: TGTGCCAGCAGCTTCAGGGTGGACACCTTGTAC. The chain joins TRBV4 to TRBJ2-4; TRBD1 might be the D (5 bases). The read gets to within 1 residue of the CDR3 end, and the germline J gene fills in the rest. V shed 4 bases and J shed 7 bases, with 9 bases lying between them. Germline V gives CDR1 LGHDT, CDR2 YNNKQL (reference sequence). The CDR3 runs to 12 residues.

About this clone: The genes and germline here are from mouse. The read terminates 1 residue ahead of where the CDR3 ends, so the germline J gene completes it. The rearrangement links TRBV12-1 to TRBJ2-7, with 8 bases identical to TRBD2. The CDR3 loop spans 14 amino acids. Germline CDR1 reads SGHSN; CDR2 reads HYEKVE. After removal of 0 bases from V and 3 bases from J, the junction contained 3 bases not matched to a gene. CDR3 bases read: TGTGCCAGCTCTCTCGTGGGGGGGTTCTATGAACAGTAC. Its translation is CASSLVGGFYEQY. The complete CDR3 sequence is CASSLVGGFYEQYF.

This clone was recorded a few times. Gene names are mouse gene names. The sequenced fragment ends 1 residue before the CDR3 boundary, so the rest is inferred from the germline J gene. This rearrangement joins TRBV26 to TRBJ1-5; a weak D match, TRBD1 (5 bases). Germline V gene data show CDR1 as KGHPV and CDR2 as FQNQEV (reference sequence). Trimming stripped 4 bases from V and 0 bases from J, with 7 bases between. CDR3 length: 14 residues. The CDR3 DNA, read in part, is TGTGCCAGCAGTCCACAGGTTAACAACCAGGCTCCGCTT. Residues: CASSPQVNNQAPL. From start to end, the CDR3 is CASSPQVNNQAPLF.

In regard to this clone: These gene names are mouse names. The observed sequence ends 1 residue before the CDR3 terminus, with the missing tail filled in from the germline J gene. This chain connects TRBV3 to TRBJ1-2; perhaps TRBD1 as D (6 bases). The V gene lost 2 bases and the J gene lost 0 bases, with 7 bases spanning the gap. Germline loops: CDR1 SNHLY, CDR2 FYNGKV (reference sequence). CDR3 size: 14 residues. This chain's CDR3 is CASSLRTANSDYTF. CDR3 bases read: TGTGCCAGCAGCTTACGGACAGCAAACTCCGACTACACC.

On this clone itself: The genes are named according to mouse. The CDR3 end falls 1 residue outside the read, so it is completed with the germline J gene. The V and J genes are TRBV4 and TRBJ2-2, with TRBD2 identical over 10 bases. CDR1 is LGHDT, CDR2 YNNKQL, per germline (reference sequence). The CDR3 totals 16 residues. J lost 1 base, V lost 4 bases, and 3 bases had no gene match. The CDR3 reads CASSSYWGGNTGQLYF. Partial CDR3 DNA: TGTGCCAGCAGCTCCTACTGGGGGGGAAACACCGGGCAGCTCTAC.

Points on this clone: Gene and germline names: mouse. Sequencing ends 1 residue short of the CDR3 end; the germline J gene provides the rest. V usage is TRBV26 and J usage is TRBJ2-4, with D unclear. Between the trimmed V and J ends, which lost 4 bases and 0 bases, there was a span of 11 bases. The CDR3 extends over 15 amino acids. Germline V CDR1 and CDR2: KGHPV, FQNQEV (reference sequence). CDR3 residues: CASSRAGTSQNTLYF. The CDR3 DNA, read in part, is TGTGCCAGCAGTCGGGCAGGAACTAGTCAAAACACCTTGTAC.

This clone was seen just once. Mouse gene names and germline throughout. The CDR3 end falls 1 residue outside the read, so it is completed with the germline J gene. V usage is TRBV3 and J usage is TRBJ2-2; TRBD2 matches 10 bases. Germline CDR1 and CDR2: SNHLY and FYNGKV (reference sequence). With V trimmed by 3 bases and J by 5 bases, 6 bases remained unmatched. The CDR3 covers 16 residues. The DNA read from the CDR3 is TGTGCCAGCAGCTTCTCTGGGGGGGCGCGGACCGGGCAGCTCTAC. Translating it yields CASSFSGGARTGQLY. The CDR3 as a whole reads CASSFSGGARTGQLYF.

This clone was seen only a few times. Genes here carry mouse names. The read terminates 1 residue ahead of where the CDR3 ends, so the germline J gene completes it. The chain uses TRBV5 and TRBJ1-5; D remains ambiguous. The CDR3 is 13 amino acids. Trimming removed 4 bases at V and 4 bases at J, with 8 bases between. The germline V gene encodes CDR1 LGHNA and CDR2 YNLKQL (reference sequence). This CDR3 is CASSPTPNQAPLF. The sequenced CDR3 bases are TGTGCCAGCAGCCCGACACCAAACCAGGCTCCGCTT.

On this clone: Here the gene names and germline are mouse. Read data end 1 residue before the CDR3 end; the end is taken from the germline J gene. The chain is built from TRBV19 and TRBJ2-7; the match to TRBD1 covers 11 bases. V dropped 2 bases and J dropped 7; count of bases not matched to a gene: 5. The CDR3 length is 14 residues. CDR1 and CDR2 (germline): FNHDT, SITEND (reference sequence). This chain's CDR3 is CASSIGTGGREQYF. The covered CDR3 bases are TGTGCCAGCAGTATCGGGACAGGGGGGAGAGAACAGTAC.

Concerning this clone: The gene symbols are mouse symbols. The read ends 1 residue early relative to the CDR3; the germline J gene fills the gap. The chain is built from TRBV20 and TRBJ1-1, with D possibly being TRBD1 (5 bases). Trimming cost V 0 bases and J 2 bases, with 7 bases left between them. There are 13 residues in the CDR3. CDR1 and CDR2 (germline): GFQATS, STVNSAI. The CDR3 is CGAREGHNTEVFF. CDR3 DNA (partial): TGTGGTGCTAGGGAAGGACACAACACAGAAGTCTTC. The complete variable domain, with remaining parts taken from reference TRBV20 and TRBJ1-1, reads GALVYQYPRRTICKSGTSMRMECQAVGFQATSVAWYRQSPQKTFELIALSTVNSAIKYEQNFTQEKFPISHPNLSFSSMTVLNAYLEDRGLYLCGAREGHNTEVFFGKGTRLTVV.